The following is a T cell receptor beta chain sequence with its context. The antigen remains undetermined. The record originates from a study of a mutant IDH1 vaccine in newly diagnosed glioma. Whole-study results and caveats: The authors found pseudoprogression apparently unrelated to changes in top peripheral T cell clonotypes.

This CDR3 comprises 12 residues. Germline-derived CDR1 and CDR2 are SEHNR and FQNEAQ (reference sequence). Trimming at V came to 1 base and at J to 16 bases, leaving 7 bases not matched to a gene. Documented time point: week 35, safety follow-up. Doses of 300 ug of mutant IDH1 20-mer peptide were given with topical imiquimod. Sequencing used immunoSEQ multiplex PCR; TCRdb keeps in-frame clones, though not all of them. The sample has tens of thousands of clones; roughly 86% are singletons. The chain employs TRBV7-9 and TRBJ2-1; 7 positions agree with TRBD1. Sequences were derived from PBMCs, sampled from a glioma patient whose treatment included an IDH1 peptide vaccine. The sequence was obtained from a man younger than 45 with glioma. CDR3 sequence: CASSLVGDRVFF. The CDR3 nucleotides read TGTGCCAGCAGCTTAGTCGGTGACAGGGTTTTCTTC.